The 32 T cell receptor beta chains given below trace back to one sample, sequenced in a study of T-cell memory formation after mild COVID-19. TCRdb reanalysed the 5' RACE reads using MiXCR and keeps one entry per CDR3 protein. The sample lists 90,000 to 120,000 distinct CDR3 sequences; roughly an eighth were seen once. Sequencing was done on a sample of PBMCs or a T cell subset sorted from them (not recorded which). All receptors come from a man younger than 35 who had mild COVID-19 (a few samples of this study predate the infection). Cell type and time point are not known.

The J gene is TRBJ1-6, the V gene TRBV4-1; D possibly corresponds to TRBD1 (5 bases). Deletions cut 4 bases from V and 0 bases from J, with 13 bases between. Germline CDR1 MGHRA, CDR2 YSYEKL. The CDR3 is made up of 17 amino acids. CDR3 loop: CASSPGAGGSYNSPLHF. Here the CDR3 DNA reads TGCGCCAGCAGCCCTGGGGCGGGCGGCTCCTATAATTCACCCCTCCACTTT.

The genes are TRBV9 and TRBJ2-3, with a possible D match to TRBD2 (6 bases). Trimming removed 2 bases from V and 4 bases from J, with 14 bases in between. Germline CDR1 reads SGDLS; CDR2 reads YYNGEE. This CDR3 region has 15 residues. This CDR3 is CASSVHAGPPDTQYF. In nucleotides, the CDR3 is TGTGCCAGCAGCGTGCACGCGGGGCCCCCAGATACGCAGTATTTT.

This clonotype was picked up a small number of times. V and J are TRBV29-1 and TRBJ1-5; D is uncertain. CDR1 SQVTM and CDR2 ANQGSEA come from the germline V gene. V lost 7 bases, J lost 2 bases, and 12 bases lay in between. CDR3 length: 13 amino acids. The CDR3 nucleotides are TGCAGCGCCCTGGTGGAGGGCAATCAGCCCCAGCATTTT. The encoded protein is CSALVEGNQPQHF.

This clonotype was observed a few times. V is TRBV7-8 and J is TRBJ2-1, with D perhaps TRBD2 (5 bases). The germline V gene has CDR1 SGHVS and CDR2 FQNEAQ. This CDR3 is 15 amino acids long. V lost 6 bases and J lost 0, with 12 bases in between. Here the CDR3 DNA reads TGTGCCAGCAGACTCTTTAGCGACTCCTACAATGAGCAGTTCTTC. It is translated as CASRLFSDSYNEQFF.

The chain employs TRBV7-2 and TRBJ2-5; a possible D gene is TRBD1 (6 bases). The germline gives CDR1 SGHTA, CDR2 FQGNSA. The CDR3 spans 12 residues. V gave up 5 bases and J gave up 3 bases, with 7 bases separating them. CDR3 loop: CASSHREETQYF. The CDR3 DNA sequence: TGTGCCAGCAGCCACAGGGAAGAGACCCAGTACTTC.

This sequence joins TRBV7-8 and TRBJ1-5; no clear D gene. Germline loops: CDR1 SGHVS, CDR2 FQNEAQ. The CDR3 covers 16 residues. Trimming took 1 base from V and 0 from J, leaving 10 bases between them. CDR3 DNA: TGTGCCAGCAGCTTAGGTGGACTAGATAGCAATCAGCCCCAGCATTTT. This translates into CASSLGGLDSNQPQHF. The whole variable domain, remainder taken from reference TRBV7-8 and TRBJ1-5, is GAGVSQSPRYKVAKRGQDVALRCDPISGHVSLFWYQQALGQGPEFLTYFQNEAQLDKSGLPSDRFFAERPEGSVSTLKIQRTQQEDSAVYLCASSLGGLDSNQPQHFGDGTRLSIL.

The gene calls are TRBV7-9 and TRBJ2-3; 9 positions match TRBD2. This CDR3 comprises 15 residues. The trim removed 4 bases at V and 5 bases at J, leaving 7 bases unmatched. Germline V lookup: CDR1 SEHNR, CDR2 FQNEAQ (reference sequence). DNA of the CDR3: TGTGCCAGCAGCTGGTCTAGCGGGGTGAGAGATACGCAGTATTTT. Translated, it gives CASSWSSGVRDTQYF.

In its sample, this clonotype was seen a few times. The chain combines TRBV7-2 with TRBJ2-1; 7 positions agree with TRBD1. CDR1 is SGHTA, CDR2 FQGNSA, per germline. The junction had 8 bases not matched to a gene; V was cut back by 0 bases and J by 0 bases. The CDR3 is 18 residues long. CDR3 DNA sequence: TGTGCCAGCAGCTTAGCTCTATGGACAGGCGGCTCCTACAATGAGCAGTTCTTC. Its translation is CASSLALWTGGSYNEQFF.

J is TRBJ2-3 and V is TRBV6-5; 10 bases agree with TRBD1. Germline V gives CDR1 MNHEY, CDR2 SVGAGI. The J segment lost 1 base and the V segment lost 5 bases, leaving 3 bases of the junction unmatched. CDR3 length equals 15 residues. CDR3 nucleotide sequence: TGTGCCAGCAGTAGGACAGGGGGTGGCACAGATACGCAGTATTTT. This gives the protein CASSRTGGGTDTQYF.

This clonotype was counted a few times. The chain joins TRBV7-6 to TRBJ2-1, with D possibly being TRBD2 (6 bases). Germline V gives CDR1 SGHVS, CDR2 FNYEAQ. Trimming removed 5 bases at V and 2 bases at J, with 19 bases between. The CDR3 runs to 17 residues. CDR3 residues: CASSAGGTRPTYNEQFF. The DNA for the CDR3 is TGTGCCAGCAGCGCCGGGGGAACCAGACCAACCTACAATGAGCAGTTCTTC.

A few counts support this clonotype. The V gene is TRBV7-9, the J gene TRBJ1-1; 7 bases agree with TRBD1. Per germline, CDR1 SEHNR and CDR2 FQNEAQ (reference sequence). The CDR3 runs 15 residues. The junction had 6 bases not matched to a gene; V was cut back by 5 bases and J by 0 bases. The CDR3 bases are TGTGCCAGCAGCCTCCTACAGGGGATGAACACTGAAGCTTTCTTT. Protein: CASSLLQGMNTEAFF.

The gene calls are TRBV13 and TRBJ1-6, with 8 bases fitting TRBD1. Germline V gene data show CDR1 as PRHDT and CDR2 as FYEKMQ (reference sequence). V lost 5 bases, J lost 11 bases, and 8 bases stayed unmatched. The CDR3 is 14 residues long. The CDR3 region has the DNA TGTGCCAGCAGCCCCGGACAGGGTATTCCACCCCTCCACTTT. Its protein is CASSPGQGIPPLHF. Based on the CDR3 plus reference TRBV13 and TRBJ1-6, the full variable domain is AAGVIQSPRHLIKEKRETATLKCYPIPRHDTVYWYQQGPGQDPQFLISFYEKMQSDKGSIPDRFSAQQFSDYHSELNMSSLELGDSALYFCASSPGQGIPPLHFGNGTRLTVT.

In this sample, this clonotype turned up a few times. CDR3 loop: CASSYVGGVRETQYF. The CDR3, as DNA: TGTGCCAGCAGTTATGTCGGAGGGGTAAGAGAGACCCAGTACTTC. V and J are TRBV12-3 or TRBV12-4 and TRBJ2-5; D possibly corresponds to TRBD2 (6 bases). This CDR3 has 15 amino acids. The ends were cut back, 4 bases at V and 4 bases at J, with 16 bases in the middle.

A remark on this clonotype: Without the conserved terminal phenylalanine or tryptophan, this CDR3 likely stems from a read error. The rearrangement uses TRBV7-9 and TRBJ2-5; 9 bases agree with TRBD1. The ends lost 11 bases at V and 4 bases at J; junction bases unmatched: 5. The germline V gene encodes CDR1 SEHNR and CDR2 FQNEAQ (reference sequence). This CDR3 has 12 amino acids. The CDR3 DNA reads TGTGCCGCCGGGGACAGGGTAGAGACCCAGTACTTA. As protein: CAAGDRVETQYL.

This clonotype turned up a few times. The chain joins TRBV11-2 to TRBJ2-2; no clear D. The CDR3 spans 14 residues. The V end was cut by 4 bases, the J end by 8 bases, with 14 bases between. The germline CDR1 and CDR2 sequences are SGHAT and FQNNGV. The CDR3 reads CASSSGPAFGELFF. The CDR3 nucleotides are TGTGCCAGCAGCTCGGGCCCCGCTTTTGGGGAGCTGTTTTTT.

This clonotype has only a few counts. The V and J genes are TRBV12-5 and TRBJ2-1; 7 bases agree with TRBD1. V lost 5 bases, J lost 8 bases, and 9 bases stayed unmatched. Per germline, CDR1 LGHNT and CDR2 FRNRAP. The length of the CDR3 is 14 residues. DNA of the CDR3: TGTGCTAGTGGTCCTGGTACAGGGGTTTATGAGCAGTTCTTC. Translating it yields CASGPGTGVYEQFF.

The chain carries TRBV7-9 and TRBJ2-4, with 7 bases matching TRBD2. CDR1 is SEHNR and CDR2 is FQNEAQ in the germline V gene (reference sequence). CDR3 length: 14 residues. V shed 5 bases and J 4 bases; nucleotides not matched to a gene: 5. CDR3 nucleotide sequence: TGTGCCAGCAGCCCAGCGGGGCAGAAAAACATTCAGTACTTC. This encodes CASSPAGQKNIQYF.

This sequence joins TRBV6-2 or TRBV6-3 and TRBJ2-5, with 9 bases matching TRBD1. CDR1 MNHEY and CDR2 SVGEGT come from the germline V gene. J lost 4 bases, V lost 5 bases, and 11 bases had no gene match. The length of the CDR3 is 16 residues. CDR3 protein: CASSTRQGENRETQYF. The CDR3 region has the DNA TGTGCCAGCAGTACCCGACAGGGGGAGAATCGAGAGACCCAGTACTTC.

The CDR3 spells CASSQDWGQFQPQHF. The CDR3 bases are TGCGCCAGCAGCCAAGATTGGGGACAGTTTCAGCCCCAGCATTTT. The J gene is TRBJ1-5, the V gene TRBV4-3, with 7 bases aligning to TRBD1. Germline V gene data show CDR1 as LGHNA and CDR2 as YSLEER. Losses at the gene ends were 0 bases for V and 6 bases for J; bases not matched to a gene: 5. The CDR3 covers 15 residues.

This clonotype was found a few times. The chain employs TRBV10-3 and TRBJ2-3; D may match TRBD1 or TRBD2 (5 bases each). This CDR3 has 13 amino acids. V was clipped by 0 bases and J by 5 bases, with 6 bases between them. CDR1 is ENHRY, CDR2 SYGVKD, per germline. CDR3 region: CAISESGEDTQYF. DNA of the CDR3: TGTGCCATCAGTGAGTCGGGGGAAGATACGCAGTATTTT.

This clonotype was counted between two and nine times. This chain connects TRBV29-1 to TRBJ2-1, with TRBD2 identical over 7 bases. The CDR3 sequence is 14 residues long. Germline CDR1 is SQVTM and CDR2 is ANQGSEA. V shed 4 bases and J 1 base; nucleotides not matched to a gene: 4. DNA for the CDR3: TGCAGCGTTGTTCCCGGGGGGTCCTACAATGAGCAGTTCTTC. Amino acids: CSVVPGGSYNEQFF.

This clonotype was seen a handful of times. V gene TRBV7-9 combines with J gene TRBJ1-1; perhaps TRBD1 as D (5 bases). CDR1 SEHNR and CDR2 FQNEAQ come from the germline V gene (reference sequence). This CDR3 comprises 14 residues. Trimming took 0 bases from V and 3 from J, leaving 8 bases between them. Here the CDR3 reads CASSLAGVYTEAFF. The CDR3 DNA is TGTGCCAGCAGCTTAGCAGGGGTCTACACTGAAGCTTTCTTT.

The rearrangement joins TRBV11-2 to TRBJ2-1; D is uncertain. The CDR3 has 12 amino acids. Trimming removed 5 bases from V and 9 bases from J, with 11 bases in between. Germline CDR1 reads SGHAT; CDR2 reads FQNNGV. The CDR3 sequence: CASSPHIFEQFF. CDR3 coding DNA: TGTGCCAGCAGCCCTCACATTTTTGAGCAGTTCTTC.

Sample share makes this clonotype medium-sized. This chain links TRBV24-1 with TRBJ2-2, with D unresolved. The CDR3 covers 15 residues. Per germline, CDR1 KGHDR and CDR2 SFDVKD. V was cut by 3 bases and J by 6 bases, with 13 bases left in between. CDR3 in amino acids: CATSDESRTSGELFF. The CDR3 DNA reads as TGTGCCACCAGTGATGAGAGTAGGACCTCCGGGGAGCTGTTTTTT.

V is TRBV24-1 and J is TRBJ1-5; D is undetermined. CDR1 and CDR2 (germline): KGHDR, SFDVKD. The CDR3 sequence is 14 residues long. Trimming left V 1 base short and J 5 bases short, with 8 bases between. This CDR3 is CATSDFGRDQPQHF. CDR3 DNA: TGTGCCACCAGTGATTTCGGGCGCGATCAGCCCCAGCATTTT.

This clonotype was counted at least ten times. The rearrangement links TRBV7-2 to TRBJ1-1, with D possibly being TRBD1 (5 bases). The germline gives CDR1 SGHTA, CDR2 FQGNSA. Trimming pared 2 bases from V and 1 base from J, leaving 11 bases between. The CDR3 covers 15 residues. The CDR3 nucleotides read TGTGCCAGCAGCTTACATGGGACGGCGAACACTGAAGCTTTCTTT. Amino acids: CASSLHGTANTEAFF.

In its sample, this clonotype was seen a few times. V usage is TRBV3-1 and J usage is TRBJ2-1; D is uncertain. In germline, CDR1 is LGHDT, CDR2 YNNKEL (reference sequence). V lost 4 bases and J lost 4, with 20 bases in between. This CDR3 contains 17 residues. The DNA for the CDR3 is TGTGCCAGCAGCCCCGCTCCGGGCTGGGAAGCATACAATGAGCAGTTCTTC. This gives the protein CASSPAPGWEAYNEQFF.

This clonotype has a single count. The CDR3 here is CASPRSAGLFYEQYV. For the CDR3, the DNA is TGCGCCAGCCCCAGGTCGGCGGGGTTGTTTTACGAGCAGTACGTC. V is TRBV5-1 and J is TRBJ2-7; a possible D gene is TRBD2 (6 bases). This CDR3 region has 15 residues. Trimming took off 7 bases at V and 4 bases at J, with 21 bases between the two ends. Germline values: CDR1 SGHRS, CDR2 YFSETQ.

CDR3 sequence: CSARHRQANQPQHF. The CDR3 nucleotides are TGCAGTGCTAGACACAGACAGGCAAATCAGCCCCAGCATTTT. The genes are TRBV20-1 and TRBJ1-5, with D possibly matching TRBD1 (6 bases). The germline V and J ends were trimmed by 2 bases and 4 bases, with 12 bases remaining between them. The CDR3 extends over 14 amino acids. Germline assignment: CDR1 DFQATT and CDR2 SNEGSKA (reference sequence).

CDR3 coding DNA: TGTGCCAGCGGGGGTCCTGCGGGGGATGAGCAGTTCTTC. Translation: CASGGPAGDEQFF. The chain couples TRBV6-2 or TRBV6-3 to TRBJ2-1; TRBD2 agrees at 7 bases. V gave up 8 bases and J gave up 8 bases; unmatched junction bases: 9. The CDR3 length is 13 residues. In germline, CDR1 is MNHEY, CDR2 SVGEGT.

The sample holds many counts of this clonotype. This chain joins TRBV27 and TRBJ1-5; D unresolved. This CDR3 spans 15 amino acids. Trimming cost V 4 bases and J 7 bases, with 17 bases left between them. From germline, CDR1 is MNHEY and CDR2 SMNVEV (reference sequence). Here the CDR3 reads CASSSINGVGQPQHF. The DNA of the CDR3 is TGTGCCAGCAGTTCAATAAACGGGGTCGGGCAGCCCCAGCATTTT.

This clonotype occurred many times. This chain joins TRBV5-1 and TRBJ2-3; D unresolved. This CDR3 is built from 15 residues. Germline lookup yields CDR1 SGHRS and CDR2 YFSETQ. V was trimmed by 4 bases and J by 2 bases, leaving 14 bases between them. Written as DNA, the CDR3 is TGCGCCAGCAGCCCCCGAGGAAGCTACACAGATACGCAGTATTTT. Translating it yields CASSPRGSYTDTQYF.